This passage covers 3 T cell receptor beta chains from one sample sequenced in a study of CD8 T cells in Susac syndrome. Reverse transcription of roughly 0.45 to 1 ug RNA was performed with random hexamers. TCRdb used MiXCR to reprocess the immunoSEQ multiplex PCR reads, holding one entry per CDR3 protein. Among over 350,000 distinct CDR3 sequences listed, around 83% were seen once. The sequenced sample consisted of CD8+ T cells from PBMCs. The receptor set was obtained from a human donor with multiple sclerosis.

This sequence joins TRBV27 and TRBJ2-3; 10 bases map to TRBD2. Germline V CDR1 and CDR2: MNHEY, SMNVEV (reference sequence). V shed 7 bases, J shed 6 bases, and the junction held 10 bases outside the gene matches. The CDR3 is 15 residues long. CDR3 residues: CASTRLAGQFDTQYF. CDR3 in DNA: TGTGCCAGCACCCGACTAGCGGGCCAATTTGATACGCAGTATTTT.

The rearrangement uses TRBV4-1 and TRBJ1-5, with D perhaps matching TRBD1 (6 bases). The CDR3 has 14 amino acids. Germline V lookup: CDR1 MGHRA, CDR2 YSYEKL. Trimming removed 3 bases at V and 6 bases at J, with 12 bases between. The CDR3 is CASSQYRDSQPQHF. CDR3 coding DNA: TGCGCCAGCAGCCAGTACAGGGATAGTCAGCCCCAGCATTTT.

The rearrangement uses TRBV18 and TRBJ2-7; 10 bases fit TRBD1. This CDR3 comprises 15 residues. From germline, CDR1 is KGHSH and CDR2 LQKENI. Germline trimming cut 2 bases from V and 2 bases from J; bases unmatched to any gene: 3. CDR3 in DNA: TGTGCCAGCTCACCAACGGGACAGGGGCCCTACGAGCAGTACTTC. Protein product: CASSPTGQGPYEQYF.